This is a list of T cell receptor beta chains from one sample in a study of cytomegalovirus exposure and HLA in healthy donors. Data came from immunoSEQ multiplex PCR; TCRdb stores just in-frame clones and leaves some out. This repertoire shows 45,000 to 60,000 clones, around 80% found once; its top ten account for approximately 7.7%. The sequenced sample consisted of PBMCs. These receptors were obtained from a man aged 25 to 45 in good health and CMV-seropositive. CDR3s include the opening cysteine and the closing phenylalanine or tryptophan. D genes are given only for firm matches. A row's size may be missing; if present it is once, few, many or a size class.

>TRBV5-6|TRBJ2-7|-|TRBD1
CASSVARGNSHEQYF
TGTGCCAGCAGCGTCGCCAGGGGGAATAGCCACGAGCAGTACTTC
>TRBV5-6|TRBJ2-1|-|TRBD2
CASSFIERDLNEQFF
TGTGCCAGCAGCTTTATCGAGCGGGACCTCAATGAGCAGTTCTTC
>TRBV11-3|TRBJ2-1|-|TRBD2
CASSLRSGGGIYNEQFF
TGTGCCAGCAGCTTAAGGTCAGGCGGGGGGATATACAATGAGCAGTTCTTC
>TRBV27|TRBJ2-7|-|TRBD2
CASALAGGPYEQYF
TGTGCCAGCGCACTAGCGGGGGGACCCTACGAGCAGTACTTC
>TRBV5-8|TRBJ1-1|once|-
CASSLLDRNTEAFF
TGTGCCAGCAGCTTGCTAGATAGGAACACTGAAGCTTTCTTT
>TRBV5-1|TRBJ1-2|few|-
CASSLSQYYGYTF
TGCGCCAGCAGCTTGTCGCAGTACTATGGCTACACCTTC
>TRBV2|TRBJ2-5|-|-
CASRPRGQYQETQYF
TGTGCCAGCAGGCCGCGGGGACAGTACCAAGAGACCCAGTACTTC
>TRBV5-6|TRBJ2-3|-|-
CASSLVGGGGDTQYF
TGTGCCAGCAGCTTGGTTGGCGGAGGTGGAGATACGCAGTATTTT
>TRBV10-3|TRBJ2-4|-|-
CAISEPRRGLAKNIQYF
TGTGCCATCAGTGAGCCTCGGAGGGGCCTAGCCAAAAACATTCAGTACTTC
>TRBV7-9|TRBJ2-3|medium-sized|TRBD2
CASSLALGGARDTQYF
TGTGCCAGCAGCTTAGCGCTCGGGGGGGCTCGTGATACGCAGTATTTT
>TRBV5-1|TRBJ2-3|-|TRBD2
CASSAGGSTDTQYF
TGCGCCAGCAGTGCGGGGGGAAGCACAGATACGCAGTATTTT
>TRBV18|TRBJ1-1|-|TRBD1
CASSPARTGNTEAFF
TGTGCCAGCTCACCAGCTCGGACAGGGAACACTGAAGCTTTCTTT